Below are 5 T cell receptor beta chains sequenced from a single sample in a study of blood T cell repertoires in COVID-19. Generated by immunoSEQ multiplex PCR, the TCRdb table keeps only in-frame clones and is missing some. The table lists 110,000 to 150,000 clones, roughly 85% of them singletons, with under 3% in the top ten. Sequenced material: peripheral blood. The receptor source for this set is a man aged 50-60 years with acute or convalescent COVID-19.

The chain recombines TRBV7-2 with TRBJ2-1, with 9 bases fitting TRBD2. CDR1 and CDR2 (germline): SGHTA, FQGNSA. The trim removed 5 bases at V and 7 bases at J, leaving 9 bases unmatched. This CDR3 region has 15 residues. CDR3: CASSSSTSGSNEQFF. The CDR3 bases are TGTGCCAGCAGCAGTTCGACTAGCGGATCGAATGAGCAGTTCTTC.

The chain employs TRBV25-1 and TRBJ2-1; D uncertain. V was cut by 1 base and J by 6 bases, with 7 bases left in between. Germline-derived CDR1 and CDR2 are MGHDK and SYGVNS. The CDR3 consists of 13 residues. The CDR3 loop is CASSESGLNEQFF. For the CDR3, the DNA is TGTGCCAGCAGTGAATCGGGTCTCAATGAGCAGTTCTTC.

This clone was observed a handful of times. The V and J genes are TRBV2 and TRBJ2-7, with 8 bases aligning to TRBD2. With 6 bases clipped from V and 0 bases from J, the junction kept 13 bases outside the gene matches. Germline-derived CDR1 and CDR2 are SNHLY and FYNNEI. CDR3 size: 17 residues. Here the CDR3 DNA reads TGTGCCAGCAGGGGGGGACTAGATCCCCTTAGCTCCTACGAGCAGTACTTC. Its translation is CASRGGLDPLSSYEQYF.

This sequence joins TRBV5-5 and TRBJ1-4, with D unresolved. There are 18 residues in the CDR3. The V gene's germline CDR1 is SGHKS and CDR2 YYEKEE (reference sequence). Trimming shortened V by 4 bases and J by 0 bases, and 19 bases separated the two germline ends. The CDR3 region has the DNA TGTGCCAGCAGCAGCGGGGAGGTGCGGAGAGCAACTAATGAAAAACTGTTTTTT. This codes for CASSSGEVRRATNEKLFF. Supplemented by reference TRBV5-5 and TRBJ1-4, the full variable domain reads DAGVTQSPTHLIKTRGQQVTLRCSPISGHKSVSWYQQVLGQGPQFIFQYYEKEERGRGNFPDRFSARQFPNYSSELNVNALLLGDSALYLCASSSGEVRRATNEKLFFGSGTQLSVL.

The chain recombines TRBV2 with TRBJ1-4; D might be TRBD1 (6 bases). V gave up 7 bases and J gave up 10 bases, with 22 bases separating them. In germline, CDR1 is SNHLY, CDR2 FYNNEI. The CDR3 runs to 15 residues. This CDR3 reads CASTNQGLPMGKLFF. DNA for the CDR3: TGTGCCAGCACAAACCAGGGGCTTCCAATGGGAAAACTGTTTTTT. Filled out from reference TRBV2 and TRBJ1-4, the complete variable domain reads EPEVTQTPSHQVTQMGQEVILRCVPISNHLYFYWYRQILGQKVEFLVSFYNNEISEKSEIFDDQFSVERPDGSNFTLKIRSTKLEDSAMYFCASTNQGLPMGKLFFGSGTQLSVL.